This passage covers 11 T cell receptor beta chains from one sample sequenced in a study of blood T cells in healthy people across ages. Alongside a J-beta primer mix, a sample-barcoded 5' primer served in a second PCR lasting about 7 to 11 cycles. TCRdb processed the 5' RACE reads anew with MiXCR; each CDR3 protein has one entry. The repertoire holds about 1.1 million distinct CDR3 sequences, with under 40% as singletons. The sequenced sample was blood. The receptors here all came from a man between 18 and 35 years old in good health.

The chain combines TRBV29-1 with TRBJ1-2; D is uncertain. The CDR3 runs to 15 residues. Germline loops: CDR1 SQVTM, CDR2 ANQGSEA. Trimming pared 6 bases from V and 1 base from J, leaving 18 bases between. CDR3 in amino acids: CSVTPPATVNYGYTF. The CDR3 coding sequence is TGCAGCGTCACGCCCCCGGCGACGGTTAACTATGGCTACACCTTC.

This clonotype showed up just a few times. A much larger clone lies one base from this, so it may be a read error. The J gene is TRBJ2-3, the V gene TRBV12-3 or TRBV12-4, with D perhaps matching TRBD1 (6 bases). The CDR3 length is 14 residues. Deletions cut 5 bases from V and 1 base from J, with 10 bases between. CDR3 nucleotide sequence: TGTGCCAGCAGTGCGTGGGGGCGCACAGATACGCAGTATTTT. Encoded protein: CASSAWGRTDTQYF.

This chain joins TRBV4-1 and TRBJ1-6; no reliable D call. The CDR3 extends over 14 amino acids. The germline CDR1 and CDR2 sequences are MGHRA and YSYEKL. V dropped 4 bases and J dropped 7 bases, with 11 bases sitting between them. The CDR3 bases are TGCGCCAGCAGCCTGGACGAAGGAAATTCACCCCTCCACTTT. The encoded protein is CASSLDEGNSPLHF.

The genes are TRBV20-1 and TRBJ1-2; D is perhaps TRBD1 (5 bases). V was trimmed by 3 bases and J by 1 base, leaving 12 bases between them. Germline V gene lookup returns CDR1 DFQATT and CDR2 SNEGSKA (reference sequence). This CDR3 has 14 amino acids. CDR3 DNA: TGCAGTGCTAGTTCGGCAGGGAGTAACTATGGCTACACCTTC. Translated: CSASSAGSNYGYTF.

The chain couples TRBV4-2 to TRBJ1-2, with D unresolved. The CDR3 runs to 14 residues. Between the trimmed V and J ends, which lost 0 bases and 8 bases, there was a span of 13 bases. Germline V gives CDR1 LGHNA, CDR2 YNFKEQ. The CDR3 coding sequence is TGTGCCAGCAGCCAAGAACCCGGGGTGGGAGGCTACACCTTC. Its translation: CASSQEPGVGGYTF.

The sample holds a few counts of this clonotype. V gene TRBV4-2 combines with J gene TRBJ2-3, with D tentatively TRBD1 (5 bases). Germline CDR1 is LGHNA and CDR2 is YNFKEQ. The V end lost 0 bases, the J end lost 9 bases, and 7 bases lay between the germline ends. The CDR3 has 12 residues. The CDR3 nucleotides read TGTGCCAGCAGCCAAGAACGGACAACGCAGTATTTT. Translating it yields CASSQERTTQYF.

A remark on this clonotype: One end of the junction does not line up with germline, which may come from a read error. The rearrangement links TRBV4-1 to TRBJ1-5; TRBD1 matches at 9 bases. The V gene's germline CDR1 is MGHRA and CDR2 YSYEKL. The CDR3 length is 15 residues. CDR3 nucleotide sequence: TGCACCAGCAGCCCGAGGACAGGGGAAAATCAGCCCCAGCATTTT. It encodes CTSSPRTGENQPQHF.

The chain has TRBV20-1 and TRBJ2-1; D is unresolved. The CDR3 spans 15 residues. V was trimmed by 2 bases and J by 2 bases, leaving 13 bases between them. CDR1 DFQATT and CDR2 SNEGSKA come from the germline V gene (reference sequence). CDR3 region: CSARKRGVAYNEQFF. CDR3 in DNA: TGCAGTGCTAGAAAACGCGGCGTAGCCTACAATGAGCAGTTCTTC.

J is TRBJ1-1 and V is TRBV27; tentative D call: TRBD1 (6 bases). CDR1 is MNHEY, CDR2 SMNVEV, per germline (reference sequence). The V end was cut by 8 bases, the J end by 4 bases, with 17 bases between. This CDR3 region has 14 residues. The CDR3 DNA is TGTGCCAGCCATCCGGGGGCGCGCGGCACTGAAGCTTTCTTT. Protein product: CASHPGARGTEAFF.

This clonotype was seen a single time. CDR3 sequence (DNA): TGTGCCAGCAGTTACTACCGGGACATCAACACCGGGGAGCTGTTTTTT. This encodes CASSYYRDINTGELFF. The chain joins TRBV6-5 to TRBJ2-2; possible D gene TRBD1, 6 bases. CDR3 length: 16 amino acids. The V end was cut by 1 base, the J end by 2 bases, with 11 bases between. Germline loops: CDR1 MNHEY, CDR2 SVGAGI.

This clonotype occurred a few times. The chain carries TRBV7-2 and TRBJ2-2; D is ambiguous. The length of the CDR3 is 12 residues. Germline CDR1 is SGHTA and CDR2 is FQGNSA. Between the trimmed V and J ends, which lost 5 bases and 5 bases, there was a span of 6 bases. CDR3 sequence (DNA): TGTGCCAGCAGCCCTCAGACCGGGGAGCTGTTTTTT. This codes for CASSPQTGELFF.